This TCR beta chain was identified during a study of T cells in Graves' hyperthyroidism and ophthalmopathy. Authors of the study amplified TCR beta CDR3 regions from RNA transcripts. A first-round RT-PCR of the TCR CDR3 used the HTBI primer set. TCRdb ran MiXCR on the multiplex PCR reads and lists one entry per CDR3 protein. Altogether 350,000 to 400,000 distinct CDR3 sequences are present, about 16% being singletons, with the ten largest covering about 33%. In this sample, this clonotype turned up many times. The CDR3 is made up of 16 amino acids. Trimming removed 6 bases from V and 0 bases from J; junction bases left unmatched: 5. The germline V gene has CDR1 SGHRS and CDR2 YFSETQ.

This receptor was taken from a woman in her thirties with Graves' hyperthyroidism. The V gene is TRBV5-1, the J gene TRBJ2-2, with TRBD2 matching over 10 bases. Sequencing was performed on blood. CDR3 DNA: TGCGCCAGCAACCCAGGACTAGCGGCGAACACCGGGGAGCTGTTTTTT. Protein: CASNPGLAANTGELFF.